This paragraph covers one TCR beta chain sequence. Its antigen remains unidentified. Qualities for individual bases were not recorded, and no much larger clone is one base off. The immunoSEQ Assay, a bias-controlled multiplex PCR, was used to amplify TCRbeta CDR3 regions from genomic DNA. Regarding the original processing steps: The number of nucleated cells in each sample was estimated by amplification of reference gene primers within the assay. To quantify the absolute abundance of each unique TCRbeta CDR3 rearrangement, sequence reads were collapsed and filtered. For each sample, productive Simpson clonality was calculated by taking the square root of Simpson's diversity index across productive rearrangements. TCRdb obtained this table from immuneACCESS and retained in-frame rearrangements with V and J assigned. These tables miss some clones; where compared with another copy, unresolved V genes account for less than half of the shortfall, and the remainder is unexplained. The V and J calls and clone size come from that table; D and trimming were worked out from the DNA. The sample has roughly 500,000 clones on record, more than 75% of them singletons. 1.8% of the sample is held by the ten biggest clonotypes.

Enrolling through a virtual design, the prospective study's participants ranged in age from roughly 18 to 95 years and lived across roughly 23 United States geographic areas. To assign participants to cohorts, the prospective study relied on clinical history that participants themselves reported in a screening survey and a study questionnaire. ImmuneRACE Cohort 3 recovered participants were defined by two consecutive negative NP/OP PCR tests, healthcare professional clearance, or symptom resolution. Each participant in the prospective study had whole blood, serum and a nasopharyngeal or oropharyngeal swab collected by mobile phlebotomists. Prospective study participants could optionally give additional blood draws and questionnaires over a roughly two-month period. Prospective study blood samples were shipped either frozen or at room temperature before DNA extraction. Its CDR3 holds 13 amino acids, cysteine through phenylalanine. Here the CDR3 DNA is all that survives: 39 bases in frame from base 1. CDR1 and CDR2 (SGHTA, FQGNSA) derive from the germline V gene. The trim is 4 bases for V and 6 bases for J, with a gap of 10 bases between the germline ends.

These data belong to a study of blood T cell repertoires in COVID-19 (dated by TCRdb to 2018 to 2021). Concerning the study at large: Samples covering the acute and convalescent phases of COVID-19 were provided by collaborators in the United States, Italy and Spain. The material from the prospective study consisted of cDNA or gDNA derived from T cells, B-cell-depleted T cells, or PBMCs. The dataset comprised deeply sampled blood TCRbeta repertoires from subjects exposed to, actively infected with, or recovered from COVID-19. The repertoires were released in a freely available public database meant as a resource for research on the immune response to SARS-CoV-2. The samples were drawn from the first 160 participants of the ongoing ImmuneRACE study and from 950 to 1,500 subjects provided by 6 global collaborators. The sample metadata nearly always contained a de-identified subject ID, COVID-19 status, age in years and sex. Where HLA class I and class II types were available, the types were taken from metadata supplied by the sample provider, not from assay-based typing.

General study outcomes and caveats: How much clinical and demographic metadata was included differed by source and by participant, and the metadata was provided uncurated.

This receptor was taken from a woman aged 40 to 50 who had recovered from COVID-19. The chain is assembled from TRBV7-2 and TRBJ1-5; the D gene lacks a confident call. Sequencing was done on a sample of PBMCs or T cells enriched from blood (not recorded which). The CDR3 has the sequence CASSSSSGQPQHF. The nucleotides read TGTGCCAGCAGCTCCTCGAGCGGTCAGCCCCAGCATTTT.